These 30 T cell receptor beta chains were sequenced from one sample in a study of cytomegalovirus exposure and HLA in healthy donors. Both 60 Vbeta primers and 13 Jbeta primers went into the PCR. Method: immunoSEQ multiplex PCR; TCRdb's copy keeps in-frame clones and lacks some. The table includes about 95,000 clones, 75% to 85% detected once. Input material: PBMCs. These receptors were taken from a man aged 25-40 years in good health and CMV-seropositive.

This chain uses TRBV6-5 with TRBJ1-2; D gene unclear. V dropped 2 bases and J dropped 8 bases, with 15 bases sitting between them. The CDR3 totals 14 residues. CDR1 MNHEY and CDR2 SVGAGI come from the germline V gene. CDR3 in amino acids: CASSYNTKVEGYTF. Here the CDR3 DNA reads TGTGCCAGCAGTTACAATACTAAGGTTGAAGGCTACACCTTC.

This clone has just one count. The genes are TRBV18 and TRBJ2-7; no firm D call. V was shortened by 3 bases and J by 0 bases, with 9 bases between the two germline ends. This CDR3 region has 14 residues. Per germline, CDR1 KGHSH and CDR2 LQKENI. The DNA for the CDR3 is TGTGCCAGCTCACCGTCCCAGGTCTCCTACGAGCAGTACTTC. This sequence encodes CASSPSQVSYEQYF.

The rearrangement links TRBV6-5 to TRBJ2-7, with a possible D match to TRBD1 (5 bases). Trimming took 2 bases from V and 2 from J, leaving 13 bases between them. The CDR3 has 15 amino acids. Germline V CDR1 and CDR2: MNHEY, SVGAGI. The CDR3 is CASSYRGVGPYEQYF. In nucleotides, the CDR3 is TGTGCCAGCAGTTACAGGGGTGTTGGACCCTACGAGCAGTACTTC.

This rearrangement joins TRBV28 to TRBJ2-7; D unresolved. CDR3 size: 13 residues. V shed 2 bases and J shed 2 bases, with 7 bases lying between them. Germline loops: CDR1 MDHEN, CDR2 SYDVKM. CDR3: CASSLGPAYEQYF. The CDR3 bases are TGTGCCAGCAGTTTAGGGCCAGCCTACGAGCAGTACTTC. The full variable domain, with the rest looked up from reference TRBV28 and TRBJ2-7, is DVKVTQSSRYLVKRTGEKVFLECVQDMDHENMFWYRQDPGLGLRLIYFSYDVKMKEKGDIPEGYSVSREKKERFSLILESASTNQTSMYLCASSLGPAYEQYFGPGTRLTVT.

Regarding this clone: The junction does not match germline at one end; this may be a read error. The CDR3 nucleotides read TGTTCCAGCAGTGCGGGACAGTACGAGCAGTACTTC. This encodes CSSSAGQYEQYF. The J gene is TRBJ2-7, the V gene TRBV7-9; maybe TRBD1 (7 bases). CDR3 length: 12 amino acids. Germline V gene sequence: CDR1 SEHNR, CDR2 FQNEAQ (reference sequence).

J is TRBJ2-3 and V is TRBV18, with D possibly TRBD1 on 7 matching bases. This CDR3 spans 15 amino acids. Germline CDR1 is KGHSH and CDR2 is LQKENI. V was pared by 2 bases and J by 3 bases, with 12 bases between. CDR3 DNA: TGTGCCAGCTCACCAATCCAGGGGGGTACAGATACGCAGTATTTT. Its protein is CASSPIQGGTDTQYF. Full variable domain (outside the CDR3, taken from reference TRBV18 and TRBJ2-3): NAGVMQNPRHLVRRRGQEARLRCSPMKGHSHVYWYRQLPEEGLKFMVYLQKENIIDESGMPKERFSAEFPKEGPSILRIQQVVRGDSAAYFCASSPIQGGTDTQYFGPGTRLTVL.

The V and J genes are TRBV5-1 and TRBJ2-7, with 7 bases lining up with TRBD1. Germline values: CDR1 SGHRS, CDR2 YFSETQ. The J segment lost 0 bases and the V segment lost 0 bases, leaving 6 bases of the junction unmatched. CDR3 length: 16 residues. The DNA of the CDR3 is TGCGCCAGCAGCTTGGCCCCGGGACAGAACTCCTACGAGCAGTACTTC. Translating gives CASSLAPGQNSYEQYF.

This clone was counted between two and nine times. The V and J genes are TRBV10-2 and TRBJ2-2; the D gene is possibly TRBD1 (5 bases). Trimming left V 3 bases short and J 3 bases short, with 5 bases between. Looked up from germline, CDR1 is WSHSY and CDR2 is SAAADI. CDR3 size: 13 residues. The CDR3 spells CASSDRDTGELFF. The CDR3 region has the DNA TGCGCCAGCAGTGACAGGGACACCGGGGAGCTGTTTTTT.

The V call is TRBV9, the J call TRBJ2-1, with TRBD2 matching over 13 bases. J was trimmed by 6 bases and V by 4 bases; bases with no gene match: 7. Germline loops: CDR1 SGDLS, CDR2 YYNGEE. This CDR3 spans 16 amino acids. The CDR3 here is CASSSRLAGGGNEQFF. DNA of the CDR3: TGTGCCAGCAGCTCTCGACTAGCGGGAGGAGGCAATGAGCAGTTCTTC.

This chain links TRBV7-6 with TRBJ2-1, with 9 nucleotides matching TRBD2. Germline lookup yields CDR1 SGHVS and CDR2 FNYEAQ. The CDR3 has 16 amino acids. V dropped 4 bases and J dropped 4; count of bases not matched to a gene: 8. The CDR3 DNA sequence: TGTGCCAGCAGCTCCAGACTAGCGGACTATTACAATGAGCAGTTCTTC. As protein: CASSSRLADYYNEQFF.

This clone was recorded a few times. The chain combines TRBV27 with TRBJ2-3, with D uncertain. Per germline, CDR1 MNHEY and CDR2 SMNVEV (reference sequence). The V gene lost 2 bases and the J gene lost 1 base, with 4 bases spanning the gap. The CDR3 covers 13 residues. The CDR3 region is CASSLLGTDTQYF. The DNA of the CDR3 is TGTGCCAGCAGTTTACTAGGCACAGATACGCAGTATTTT.

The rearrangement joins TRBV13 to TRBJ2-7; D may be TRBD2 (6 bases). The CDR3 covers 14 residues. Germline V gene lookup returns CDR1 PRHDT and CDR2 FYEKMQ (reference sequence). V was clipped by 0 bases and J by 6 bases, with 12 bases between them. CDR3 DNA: TGTGCCAGCAGCTTAGGTTTGGGGGGTTTCGAGCAGTACTTC. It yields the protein CASSLGLGGFEQYF. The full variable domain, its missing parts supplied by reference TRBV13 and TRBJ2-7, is AAGVIQSPRHLIKEKRETATLKCYPIPRHDTVYWYQQGPGQDPQFLISFYEKMQSDKGSIPDRFSAQQFSDYHSELNMSSLELGDSALYFCASSLGLGGFEQYFGPGTRLTVT.

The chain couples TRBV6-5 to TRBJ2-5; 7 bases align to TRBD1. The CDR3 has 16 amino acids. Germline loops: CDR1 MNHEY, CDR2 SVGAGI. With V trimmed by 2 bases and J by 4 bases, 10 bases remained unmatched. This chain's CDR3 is CASSYTGQPRLETQYF. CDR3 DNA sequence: TGTGCCAGCAGTTACACGGGACAGCCCAGGCTAGAGACCCAGTACTTC.

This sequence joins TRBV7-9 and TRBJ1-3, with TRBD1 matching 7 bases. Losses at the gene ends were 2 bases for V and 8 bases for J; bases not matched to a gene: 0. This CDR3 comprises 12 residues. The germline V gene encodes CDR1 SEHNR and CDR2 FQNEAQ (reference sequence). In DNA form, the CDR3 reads TGTGCCAGCAGCTTACAGGGGGACACCATATATTTT. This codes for CASSLQGDTIYF.

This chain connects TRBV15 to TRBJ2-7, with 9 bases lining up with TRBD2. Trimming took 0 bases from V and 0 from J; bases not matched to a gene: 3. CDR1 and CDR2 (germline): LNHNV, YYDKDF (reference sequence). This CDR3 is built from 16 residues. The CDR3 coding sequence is TGTGCCACCAGCAGAGATAGAGCGGGAGGCTCCTACGAGCAGTACTTC. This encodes CATSRDRAGGSYEQYF.

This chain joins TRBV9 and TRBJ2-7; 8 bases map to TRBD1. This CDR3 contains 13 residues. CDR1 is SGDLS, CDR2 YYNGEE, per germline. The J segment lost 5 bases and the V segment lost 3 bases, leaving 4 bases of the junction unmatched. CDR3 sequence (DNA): TGTGCCAGCAGCGCTAAGACAGGGGACGAGCAGTACTTC. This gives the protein CASSAKTGDEQYF.

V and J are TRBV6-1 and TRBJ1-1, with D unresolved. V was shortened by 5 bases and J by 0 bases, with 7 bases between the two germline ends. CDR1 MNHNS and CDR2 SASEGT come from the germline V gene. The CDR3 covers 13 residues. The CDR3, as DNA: TGTGCCAGCAGTAATAAAATGAACACTGAAGCTTTCTTT. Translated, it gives CASSNKMNTEAFF.

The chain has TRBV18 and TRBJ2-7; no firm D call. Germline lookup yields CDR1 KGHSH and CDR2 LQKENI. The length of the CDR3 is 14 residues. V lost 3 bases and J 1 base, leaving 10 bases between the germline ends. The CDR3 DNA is TGTGCCAGCTCACCGACGGGTTTTTCCTACGAGCAGTACTTC. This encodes CASSPTGFSYEQYF.

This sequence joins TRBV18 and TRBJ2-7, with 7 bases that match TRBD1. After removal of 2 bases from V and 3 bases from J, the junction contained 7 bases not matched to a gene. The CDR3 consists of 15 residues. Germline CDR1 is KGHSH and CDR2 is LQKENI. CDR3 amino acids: CASSPSQGYGYEQYF. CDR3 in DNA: TGTGCCAGCTCACCATCACAGGGGTACGGCTACGAGCAGTACTTC. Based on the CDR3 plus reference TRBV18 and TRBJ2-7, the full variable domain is NAGVMQNPRHLVRRRGQEARLRCSPMKGHSHVYWYRQLPEEGLKFMVYLQKENIIDESGMPKERFSAEFPKEGPSILRIQQVVRGDSAAYFCASSPSQGYGYEQYFGPGTRLTVT.

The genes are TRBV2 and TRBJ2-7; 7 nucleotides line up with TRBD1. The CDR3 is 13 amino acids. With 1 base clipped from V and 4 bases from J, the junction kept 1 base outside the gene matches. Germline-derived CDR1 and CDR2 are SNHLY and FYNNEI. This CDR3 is CASSEVQGYEQYF. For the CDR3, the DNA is TGTGCCAGCAGTGAAGTACAGGGGTACGAGCAGTACTTC.

The CDR3 bases are TGTGCCAGCAGAAGACAGGGTGGAGGCGATGAGCAGTTCTTC. Translation: CASRRQGGGDEQFF. The chain combines TRBV28 with TRBJ2-1; TRBD1 aligns across 7 bases. The junction had 10 bases not matched to a gene; V was cut back by 6 bases and J by 8 bases. Germline CDR1 and CDR2: MDHEN and SYDVKM. CDR3 length: 14 amino acids. The full variable domain, in which reference TRBV28 and TRBJ2-1 provide the parts outside the CDR3, is DVKVTQSSRYLVKRTGEKVFLECVQDMDHENMFWYRQDPGLGLRLIYFSYDVKMKEKGDIPEGYSVSREKKERFSLILESASTNQTSMYLCASRRQGGGDEQFFGPGTRLTVL.

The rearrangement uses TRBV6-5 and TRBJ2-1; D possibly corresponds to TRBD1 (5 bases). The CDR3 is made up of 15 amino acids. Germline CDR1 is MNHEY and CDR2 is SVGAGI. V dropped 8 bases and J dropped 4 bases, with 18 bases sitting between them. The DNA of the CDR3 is TGTGCCAGCGGTTGGGGCGGTTATCCGTACAATGAGCAGTTCTTC. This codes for CASGWGGYPYNEQFF.

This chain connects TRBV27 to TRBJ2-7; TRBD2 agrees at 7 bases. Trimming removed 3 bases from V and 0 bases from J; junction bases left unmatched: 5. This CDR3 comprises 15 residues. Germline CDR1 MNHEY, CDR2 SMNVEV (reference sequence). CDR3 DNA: TGTGCCAGCAGTTTCCAGCGGGGAATCTCCTACGAGCAGTACTTC. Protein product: CASSFQRGISYEQYF.

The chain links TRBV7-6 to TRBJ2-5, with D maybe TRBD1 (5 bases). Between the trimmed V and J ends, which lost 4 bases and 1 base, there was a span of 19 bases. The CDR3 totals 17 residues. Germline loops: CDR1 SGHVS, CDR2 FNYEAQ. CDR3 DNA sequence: TGTGCCAGCAGCTCCCTCCAGGGTGCCATCCCCCAAGAGACCCAGTACTTC. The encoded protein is CASSSLQGAIPQETQYF.

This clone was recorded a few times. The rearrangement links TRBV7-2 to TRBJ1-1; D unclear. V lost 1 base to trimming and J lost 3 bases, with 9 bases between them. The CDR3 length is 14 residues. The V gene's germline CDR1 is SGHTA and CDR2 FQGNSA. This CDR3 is CASSLEDSDTEAFF. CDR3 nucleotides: TGTGCCAGCAGCTTAGAGGACTCAGACACTGAAGCTTTCTTT.

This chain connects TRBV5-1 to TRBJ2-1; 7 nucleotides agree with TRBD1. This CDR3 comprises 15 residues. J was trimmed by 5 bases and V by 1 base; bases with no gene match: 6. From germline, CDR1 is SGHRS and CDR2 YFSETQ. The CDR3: CASSLIQGKNNEQFF. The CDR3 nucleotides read TGCGCCAGCAGCTTGATACAGGGGAAGAACAATGAGCAGTTCTTC. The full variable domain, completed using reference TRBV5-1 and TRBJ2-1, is KAGVTQTPRYLIKTRGQQVTLSCSPISGHRSVSWYQQTPGQGLQFLFEYFSETQRNKGNFPGRFSGRQFSNSRSEMNVSTLELGDSALYLCASSLIQGKNNEQFFGPGTRLTVL.

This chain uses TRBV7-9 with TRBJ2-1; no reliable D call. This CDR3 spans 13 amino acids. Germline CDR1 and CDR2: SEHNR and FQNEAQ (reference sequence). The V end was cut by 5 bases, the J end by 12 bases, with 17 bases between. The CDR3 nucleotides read TGTGCCAGCAGCACCCCCAGAACAGAATGGCAGTTCTTC. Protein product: CASSTPRTEWQFF.

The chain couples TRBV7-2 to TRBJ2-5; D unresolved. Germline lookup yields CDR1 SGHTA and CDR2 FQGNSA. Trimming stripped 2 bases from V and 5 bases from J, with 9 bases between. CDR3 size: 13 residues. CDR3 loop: CASSLTGWETQYF. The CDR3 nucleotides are TGTGCCAGCAGCTTAACGGGTTGGGAGACCCAGTACTTC.

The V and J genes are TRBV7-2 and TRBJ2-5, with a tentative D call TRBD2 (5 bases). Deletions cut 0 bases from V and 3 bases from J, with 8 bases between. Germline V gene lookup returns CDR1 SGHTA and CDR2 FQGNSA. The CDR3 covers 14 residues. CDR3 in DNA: TGTGCCAGCAGCTTAGCGCGGGCAGAAGAGACCCAGTACTTC. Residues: CASSLARAEETQYF.

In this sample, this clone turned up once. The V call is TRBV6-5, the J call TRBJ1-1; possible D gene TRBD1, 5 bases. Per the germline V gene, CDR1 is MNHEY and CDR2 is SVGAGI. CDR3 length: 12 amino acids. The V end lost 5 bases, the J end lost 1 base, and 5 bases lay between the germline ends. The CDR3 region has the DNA TGTGCCAGCAGTACAGGGAACACTGAAGCTTTCTTT. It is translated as CASSTGNTEAFF.